In its sample, the clone carrying this TCR beta chain was seen many times. Antigen specificity is unknown. TCRdb itself ran the 5' RACE reads through MiXCR, one entry per CDR3 protein. The profile shows 150,000 to 200,000 distinct CDR3 sequences, around 13% of them singletons. This sample was taken from a study of CD8 T cells in ankylosing spondylitis. This CDR3 is built from 13 residues. V was trimmed by 2 bases and J by 8 bases, leaving 12 bases between them. From germline, CDR1 is MNHEY and CDR2 SVGAGI. Study findings and constraints: The disease-linked clones had a CD8+ phenotype and low blood frequencies. About 8 highly homologous variants made up a TCR beta motif, and this motif appeared characteristic of ankylosing spondylitis blood.

The sample taken for sequencing was blood, either unsorted or a sorted T cell fraction (not recorded which). The rearrangement uses TRBV6-5 and TRBJ1-2; D possibly corresponds to TRBD1 (5 bases). The source of this sequence is a female donor with ankylosing spondylitis or in good health (not recorded which). In nucleotides, the CDR3 is TGTGCCAGCAGTTACGTCCAAGGGGCCGGCTACACCTTC. Protein sequence: CASSYVQGAGYTF.